Each of the 13 T cell receptor beta chains below was sequenced from the same sample in a study of T cells in Graves' hyperthyroidism and ophthalmopathy. Amplification yielded TCR beta CDR3 regions, with RNA transcripts as the source. An initial round of RT-PCR targeting the TCR CDR3 relied on the HTBI primer set. TCRdb re-called the multiplex PCR reads through MiXCR, storing one row per CDR3 protein. The table has about 570,000 distinct CDR3 sequences, 11% to 15% seen once. The sample consisted of blood. The receptor set was obtained from a woman aged 40 to 50 with Graves' hyperthyroidism.

This clonotype appeared many times. V is TRBV7-6 and J is TRBJ2-1; 9 nucleotides align to TRBD2. V shed 3 bases, J shed 5 bases, and the junction held 5 bases outside the gene matches. Germline CDR1 SGHVS, CDR2 FNYEAQ. There are 15 residues in the CDR3. The CDR3 here is CASSFGGRADNEQFF. CDR3 DNA: TGTGCCAGCAGCTTCGGCGGGAGGGCCGACAATGAGCAGTTCTTC.

This clonotype was recorded at least ten times. The chain couples TRBV18 to TRBJ2-1; D remains ambiguous. Trimming took 6 bases from V and 5 from J, leaving 5 bases between them. Per the germline V gene, CDR1 is KGHSH and CDR2 is LQKENI. CDR3 size: 11 residues. The CDR3 nucleotides are TGTGCCAGCTCGCCTGACAATGAGCAGTTCTTC. Residues: CASSPDNEQFF.

This clonotype was observed a single time. The chain combines TRBV7-2 with TRBJ2-7, with TRBD1 identical over 9 bases. This CDR3 comprises 16 residues. Trimming took 2 bases from V and 0 from J; bases not matched to a gene: 5. Germline V CDR1 and CDR2: SGHTA, FQGNSA. Here the CDR3 reads CASSLTGTGISYEQYF. In DNA form, the CDR3 reads TGTGCCAGCAGCTTAACCGGGACAGGGATCTCCTACGAGCAGTACTTC.

This clonotype was seen many times. The chain recombines TRBV6-5 with TRBJ1-3, with a tentative D call TRBD1 (5 bases). The CDR3 is made up of 15 amino acids. Trimming shortened V by 0 bases and J by 3 bases, and 9 bases separated the two germline ends. Germline-derived CDR1 and CDR2 are MNHEY and SVGAGI. This chain's CDR3 is CASSYSLGLGNTIYF. DNA of the CDR3: TGTGCCAGCAGTTACTCTTTGGGGCTTGGAAACACCATATATTTT.

This clonotype has a count of ten or more. The rearrangement links TRBV27 to TRBJ2-7; TRBD1 is a possible D gene (7 bases). The V gene's germline CDR1 is MNHEY and CDR2 SMNVEV (reference sequence). V lost 6 bases, J lost 3 bases, and 18 bases lay in between. The CDR3 loop spans 15 amino acids. This chain's CDR3 is CASSVLQGGSYEQYF. Here the CDR3 DNA reads TGTGCCAGCAGCGTACTTCAGGGGGGAAGCTACGAGCAGTACTTC.

With regard to this clonotype: One end of the junction varies from germline; a read error may be responsible. The chain has TRBV12-3 or TRBV12-4 and TRBJ2-5; 12 nucleotides line up with TRBD2. The length of the CDR3 is 15 residues. CDR3 loop: CASSMTSGSGETRYF. The CDR3, as DNA: TGTGCCAGCAGTATGACTAGCGGGAGTGGGGAGACCCGGTACTTC.

A note on this clonotype: With a much larger clone just one base away, this may be a read error. The genes are TRBV12-3 or TRBV12-4 and TRBJ2-3; tentative D call: TRBD2 (5 bases). The CDR3 totals 13 residues. V gave up 3 bases and J gave up 5 bases, with 9 bases separating them. CDR3 sequence reads: CASSFTSQDTQYF. In DNA form, the CDR3 reads TGTGCCAGCAGTTTCACTAGTCAAGATACGCAGTATTTT.

There are a few counts of this clonotype. This may stem from a read error, because a much larger clone lies one nucleotide away. The chain uses TRBV6-1 and TRBJ1-1, with 8 bases that match TRBD1. The germline V gene encodes CDR1 MNHNS and CDR2 SASEGT. The V segment lost 3 bases and the J segment 1 base; nucleotides outside the gene matches: 4. The CDR3 covers 15 residues. CDR3 coding DNA: TGTGCCAGCAGTGACCCGGACAGGGCGAACACTGAAGCTTTCTTT. It codes for CASSDPDRANTEAFF.

The genes are TRBV5-1 and TRBJ2-4, with TRBD2 identical over 7 bases. The V gene's germline CDR1 is SGHRS and CDR2 YFSETQ. J gave up 8 bases and V 5 bases, and 16 bases lay outside the gene matches. The CDR3 consists of 16 residues. In nucleotides, the CDR3 is TGCGCCAGCAGGGGGGGGTCCGAGACTAGCTTATACATTCAGTACTTC. Protein sequence: CASRGGSETSLYIQYF.

This clonotype was seen more than once but under ten times. This chain joins TRBV5-4 and TRBJ2-5; D remains unclear. This CDR3 has 14 amino acids. Germline lookup yields CDR1 SGHNT and CDR2 YYREEE (reference sequence). Between the trimmed V and J ends, which lost 4 bases and 1 base, there was a span of 11 bases. The CDR3 reads CASSPATVQETQYF. In nucleotides, the CDR3 is TGTGCCAGCAGCCCCGCCACAGTCCAAGAGACCCAGTACTTC. The variable domain in full, with the rest retrieved from reference TRBV5-4 and TRBJ2-5, is ETGVTQSPTHLIKTRGQQVTLRCSSQSGHNTVSWYQQALGQGPQFIFQYYREEENGRGNFPPRFSGLQFPNYSSELNVNALELDDSALYLCASSPATVQETQYFGPGTRLLVL.

This clonotype has more than one count but fewer than ten. V is TRBV5-5 and J is TRBJ2-7; the D gene could be TRBD1 or TRBD2 (6 bases each). The V gene lost 2 bases and the J gene lost 7 bases, with 19 bases spanning the gap. Germline V CDR1 and CDR2: SGHKS, YYEKEE (reference sequence). The CDR3 contains 15 residues. The CDR3 reads CASSLQGGSSREQYF. Written as DNA, the CDR3 is TGTGCCAGCAGCTTACAGGGAGGTAGCTCTAGGGAGCAGTACTTC.

This clonotype came up many times. The J gene is TRBJ1-1, the V gene TRBV28; no clear D. This CDR3 comprises 16 residues. V lost 6 bases, J lost 3 bases, and 20 bases lay in between. The germline V gene has CDR1 MDHEN and CDR2 SYDVKM. The CDR3 is CASSSPQGRGDTEAFF. For the CDR3, the DNA is TGTGCCAGCAGCTCCCCACAAGGGCGCGGGGACACTGAAGCTTTCTTT.

The chain has TRBV3-1 and TRBJ1-1; D unresolved. V lost 0 bases, J lost 10 bases, and 12 bases lay in between. CDR3 length: 13 amino acids. Per the germline V gene, CDR1 is LGHDT and CDR2 is YNNKEL (reference sequence). The CDR3 here is CASSQDPWYGAFF. Here the CDR3 DNA reads TGTGCCAGCAGCCAAGATCCTTGGTACGGAGCTTTCTTT.